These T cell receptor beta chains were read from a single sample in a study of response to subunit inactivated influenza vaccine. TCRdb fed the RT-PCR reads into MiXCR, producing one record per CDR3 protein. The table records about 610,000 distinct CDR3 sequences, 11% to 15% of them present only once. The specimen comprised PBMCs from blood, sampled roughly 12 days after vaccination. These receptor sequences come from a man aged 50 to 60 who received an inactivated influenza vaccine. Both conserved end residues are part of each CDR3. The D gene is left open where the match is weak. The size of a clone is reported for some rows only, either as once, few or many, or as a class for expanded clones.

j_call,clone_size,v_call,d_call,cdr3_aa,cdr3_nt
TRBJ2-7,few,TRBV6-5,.,CASSYLTGEQYF,TGTGCCAGCAGTTACTTAACAGGCGAGCAGTACTTC
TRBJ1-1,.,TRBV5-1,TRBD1,CASSVTGVDTEAFF,TGCGCCAGCAGCGTTACAGGGGTGGACACTGAAGCTTTCTTT
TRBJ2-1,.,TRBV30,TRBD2,CAWTPMGGTYNEQFF,TGTGCCTGGACTCCGATGGGGGGGACCTACAATGAGCAGTTCTTC
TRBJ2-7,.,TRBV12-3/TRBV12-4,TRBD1,CASSTTGGEQYF,TGTGCCAGCAGCACGACAGGGGGTGAGCAGTACTTC
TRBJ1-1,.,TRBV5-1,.,CASSLGGSVTEAFF,TGCGCCAGCAGCTTGGGGGGCTCGGTCACTGAAGCTTTCTTT
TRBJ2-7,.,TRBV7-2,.,CASRTHSYEQYF,TGTGCCAGCAGGACGCACTCCTACGAGCAGTACTTC
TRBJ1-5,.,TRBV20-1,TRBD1,CSASTGGVQPQHF,TGCAGTGCTTCCACAGGGGGCGTCCAGCCCCAGCATTTT
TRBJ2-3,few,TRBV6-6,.,CASRDTTDTQYF,TGTGCCAGCAGGGACACCACAGATACGCAGTATTTT
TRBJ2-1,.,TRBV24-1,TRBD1,CATTGTGIYNEQFF,TGTGCCACTACCGGGACAGGGATATACAATGAGCAGTTCTTC
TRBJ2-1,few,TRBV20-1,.,CSANPLAKTYNEQFF,TGCAGTGCTAACCCTTTAGCGAAGACCTACAATGAGCAGTTCTTC
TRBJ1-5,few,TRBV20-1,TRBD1,CSAAIGTGYQPQHF,TGCAGTGCTGCTATCGGGACAGGGTACCAGCCCCAGCATTTT
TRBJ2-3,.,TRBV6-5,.,CASSYSNIADTQYF,TGTGCCAGCAGTTACTCGAATATCGCAGATACGCAGTATTTT
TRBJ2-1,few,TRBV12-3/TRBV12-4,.,CASSRGASDNEQFF,TGTGCCAGCAGCCGAGGGGCCTCCGACAATGAGCAGTTCTTC
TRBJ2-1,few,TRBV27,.,CASSWTMRDNEQFF,TGTGCCAGCAGTTGGACTATGAGGGACAATGAGCAGTTCTTC
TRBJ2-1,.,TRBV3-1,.,CASSHGSSSYNEQFF,TGTGCCAGCAGCCATGGGTCGAGCTCCTACAATGAGCAGTTCTTC
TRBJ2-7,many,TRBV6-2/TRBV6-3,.,CASSYVGSYEQYF,TGTGCCAGCAGTTACGTTGGGTCCTACGAGCAGTACTTC
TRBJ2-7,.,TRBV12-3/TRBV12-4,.,CASSKGTLRSYEQYF,TGTGCCAGCAGTAAAGGGACACTACGCTCCTACGAGCAGTACTTC
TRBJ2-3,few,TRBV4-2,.,CASSQDLGPKDTQYF,TGTGCCAGCAGCCAAGATCTCGGCCCGAAAGATACGCAGTATTTT
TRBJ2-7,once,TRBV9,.,CASSVGNPGEQYF,TGTGCCAGCAGCGTTGGCAACCCGGGGGAGCAGTACTTC
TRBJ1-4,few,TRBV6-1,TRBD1,CASSRQTGAATNEKLFF,TGTGCCAGCAGTCGCCAGACAGGGGCGGCAACTAATGAAAAACTGTTTTTT